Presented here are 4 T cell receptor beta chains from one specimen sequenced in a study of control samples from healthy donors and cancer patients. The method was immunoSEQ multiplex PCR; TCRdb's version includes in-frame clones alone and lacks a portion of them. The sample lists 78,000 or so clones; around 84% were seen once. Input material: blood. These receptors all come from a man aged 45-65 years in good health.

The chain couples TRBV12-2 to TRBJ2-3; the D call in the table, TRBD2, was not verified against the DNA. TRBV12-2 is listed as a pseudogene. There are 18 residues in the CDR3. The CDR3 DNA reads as TGTGCAAGTCGCTTAGAAATGAGGACGGGAGTTCCGGCAGATACGCAGTATTTT. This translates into CASRLEMRTGVPADTQYF.

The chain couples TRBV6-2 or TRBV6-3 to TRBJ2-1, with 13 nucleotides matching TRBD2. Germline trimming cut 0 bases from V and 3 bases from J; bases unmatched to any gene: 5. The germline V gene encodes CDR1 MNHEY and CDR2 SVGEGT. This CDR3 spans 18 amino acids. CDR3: CASSYSTGLAGNYNEQFF. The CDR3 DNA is TGTGCCAGCAGTTACTCGACGGGACTAGCGGGAAACTACAATGAGCAGTTCTTC.

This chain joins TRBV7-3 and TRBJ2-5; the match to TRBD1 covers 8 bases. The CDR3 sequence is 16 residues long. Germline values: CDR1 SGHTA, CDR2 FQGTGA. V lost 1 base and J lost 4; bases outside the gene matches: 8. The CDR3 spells CASSLKAGGALETQYF. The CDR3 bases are TGTGCCAGCAGCTTAAAGGCAGGGGGCGCCTTAGAGACCCAGTACTTC.

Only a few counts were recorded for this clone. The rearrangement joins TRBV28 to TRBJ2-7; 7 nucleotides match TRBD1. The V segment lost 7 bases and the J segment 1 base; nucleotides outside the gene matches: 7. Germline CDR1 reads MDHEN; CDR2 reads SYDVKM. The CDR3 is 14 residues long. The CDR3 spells CASNGYRGSYEQYF. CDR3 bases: TGTGCCAGCAACGGGTACAGGGGATCCTACGAGCAGTACTTC.